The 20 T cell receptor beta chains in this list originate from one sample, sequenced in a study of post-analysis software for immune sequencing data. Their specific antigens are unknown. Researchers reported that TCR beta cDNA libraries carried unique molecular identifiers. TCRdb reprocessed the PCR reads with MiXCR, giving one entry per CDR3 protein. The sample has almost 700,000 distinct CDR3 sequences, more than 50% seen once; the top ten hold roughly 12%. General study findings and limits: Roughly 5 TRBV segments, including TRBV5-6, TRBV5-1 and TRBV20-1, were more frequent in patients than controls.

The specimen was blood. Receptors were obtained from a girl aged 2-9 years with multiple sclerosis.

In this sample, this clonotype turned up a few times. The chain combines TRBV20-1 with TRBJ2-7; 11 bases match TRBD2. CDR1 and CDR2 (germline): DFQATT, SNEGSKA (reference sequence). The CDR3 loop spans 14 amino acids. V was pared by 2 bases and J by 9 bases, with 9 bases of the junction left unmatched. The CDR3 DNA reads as TGCAGTGCTAGAATGTCCCTAGCGGGGGGCGGGCAGTACTTC. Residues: CSARMSLAGGGQYF.

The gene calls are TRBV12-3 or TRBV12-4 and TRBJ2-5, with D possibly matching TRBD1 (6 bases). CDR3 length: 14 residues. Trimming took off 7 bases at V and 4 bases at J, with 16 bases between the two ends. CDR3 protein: CASTTQGTPETQYF. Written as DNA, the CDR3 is TGTGCCAGCACCACCCAGGGGACACCAGAGACCCAGTACTTC.

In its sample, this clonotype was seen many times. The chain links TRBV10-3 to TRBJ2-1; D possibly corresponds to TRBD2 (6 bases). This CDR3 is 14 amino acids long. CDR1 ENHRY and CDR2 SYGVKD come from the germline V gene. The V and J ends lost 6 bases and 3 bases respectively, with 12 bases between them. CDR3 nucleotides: TGTGCCATCAGGTACTCTAGCGTCTACAATGAGCAGTTCTTC. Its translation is CAIRYSSVYNEQFF.

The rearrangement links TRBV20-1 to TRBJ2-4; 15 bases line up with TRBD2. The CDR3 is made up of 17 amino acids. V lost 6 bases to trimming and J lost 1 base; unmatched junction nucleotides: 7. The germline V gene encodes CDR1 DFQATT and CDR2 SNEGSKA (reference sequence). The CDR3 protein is CSARPGTSGGAKNIQYF. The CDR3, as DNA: TGCAGTGCACGTCCCGGGACTAGCGGGGGGGCCAAAAACATTCAGTACTTC.

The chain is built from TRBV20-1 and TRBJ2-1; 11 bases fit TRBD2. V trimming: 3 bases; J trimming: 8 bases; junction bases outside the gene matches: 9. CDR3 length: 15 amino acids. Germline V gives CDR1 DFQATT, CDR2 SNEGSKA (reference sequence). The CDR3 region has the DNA TGCAGTGCTAGTAGCGGGAGGGCCAGGCTCGATGAGCAGTTCTTC. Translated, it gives CSASSGRARLDEQFF.

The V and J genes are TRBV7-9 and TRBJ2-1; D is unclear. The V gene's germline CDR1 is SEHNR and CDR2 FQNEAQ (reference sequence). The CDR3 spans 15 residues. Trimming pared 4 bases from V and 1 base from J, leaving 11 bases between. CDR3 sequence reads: CASSSVGGSYNEQFF. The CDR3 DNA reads TGTGCCAGCAGCTCTGTCGGTGGGTCCTACAATGAGCAGTTCTTC.

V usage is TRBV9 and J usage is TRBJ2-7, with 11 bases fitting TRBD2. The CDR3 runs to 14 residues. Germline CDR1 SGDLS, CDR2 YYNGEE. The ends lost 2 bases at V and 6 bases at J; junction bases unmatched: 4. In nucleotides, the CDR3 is TGTGCCAGCAGCGTTAGCGGGAGGGCCCTCGAGCAGTACTTC. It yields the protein CASSVSGRALEQYF.

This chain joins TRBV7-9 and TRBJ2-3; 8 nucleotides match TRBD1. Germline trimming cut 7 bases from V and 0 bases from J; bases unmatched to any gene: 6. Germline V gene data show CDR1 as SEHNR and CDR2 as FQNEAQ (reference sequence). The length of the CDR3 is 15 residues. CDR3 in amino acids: CASTWTGSSTDTQYF. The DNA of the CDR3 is TGTGCCAGCACATGGACAGGGTCTAGCACAGATACGCAGTATTTT.

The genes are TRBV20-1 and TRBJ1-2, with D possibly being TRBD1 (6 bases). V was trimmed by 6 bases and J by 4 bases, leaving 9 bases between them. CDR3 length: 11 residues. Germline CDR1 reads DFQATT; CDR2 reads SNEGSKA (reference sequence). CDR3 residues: CSALGGYGYTF. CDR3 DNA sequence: TGCAGTGCCCTAGGGGGCTATGGCTACACCTTC.

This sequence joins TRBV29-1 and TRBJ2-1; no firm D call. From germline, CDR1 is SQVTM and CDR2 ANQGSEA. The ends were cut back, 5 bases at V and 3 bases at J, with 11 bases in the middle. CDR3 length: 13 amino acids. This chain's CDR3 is CSVTPDDYNEQFF. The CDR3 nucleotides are TGCAGCGTTACCCCCGATGACTACAATGAGCAGTTCTTC.

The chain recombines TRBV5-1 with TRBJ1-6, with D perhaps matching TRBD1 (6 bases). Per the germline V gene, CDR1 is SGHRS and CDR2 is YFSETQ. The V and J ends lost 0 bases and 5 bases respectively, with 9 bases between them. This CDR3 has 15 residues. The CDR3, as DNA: TGCGCCAGCAGCTTGGACAGGGCTGATAATTCACCCCTCCACTTT. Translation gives CASSLDRADNSPLHF.

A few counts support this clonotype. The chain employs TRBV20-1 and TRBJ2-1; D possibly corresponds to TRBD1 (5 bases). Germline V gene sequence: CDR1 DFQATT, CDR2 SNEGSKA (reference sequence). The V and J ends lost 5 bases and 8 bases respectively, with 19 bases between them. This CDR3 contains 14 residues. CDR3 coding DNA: TGCAGTGCTCAAAGAGACTCGGCCAGGGATGAGCAGTTCTTC. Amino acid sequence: CSAQRDSARDEQFF.

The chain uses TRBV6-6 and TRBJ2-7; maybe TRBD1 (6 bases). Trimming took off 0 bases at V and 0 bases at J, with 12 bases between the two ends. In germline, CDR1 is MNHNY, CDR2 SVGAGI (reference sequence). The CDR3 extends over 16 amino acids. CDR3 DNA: TGTGCCAGCAGTTACTCTAGACAGGCTAGCTCCTACGAGCAGTACTTC. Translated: CASSYSRQASSYEQYF.

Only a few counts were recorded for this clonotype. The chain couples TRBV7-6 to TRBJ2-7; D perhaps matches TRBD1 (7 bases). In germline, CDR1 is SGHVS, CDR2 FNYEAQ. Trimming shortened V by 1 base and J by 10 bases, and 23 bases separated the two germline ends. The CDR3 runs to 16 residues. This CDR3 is CASSLESGTAGGSQYF. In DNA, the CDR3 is TGTGCCAGCAGCTTAGAATCCGGGACAGCCGGGGGATCCCAGTACTTC. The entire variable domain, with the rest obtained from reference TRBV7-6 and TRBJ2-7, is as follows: GAGVSQSPRYKVTKRGQDVALRCDPISGHVSLYWYRQALGQGPEFLTYFNYEAQQDKSGLPNDRFSAERPEGSISTLTIQRTEQRDSAMYRCASSLESGTAGGSQYFGPGTRLTVT.

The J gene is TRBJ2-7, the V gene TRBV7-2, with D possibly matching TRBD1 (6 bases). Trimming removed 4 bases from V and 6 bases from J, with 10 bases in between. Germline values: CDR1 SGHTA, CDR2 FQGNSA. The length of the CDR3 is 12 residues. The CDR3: CASSSGHPEQYF. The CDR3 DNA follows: TGTGCCAGCAGCTCGGGACATCCCGAGCAGTACTTC.

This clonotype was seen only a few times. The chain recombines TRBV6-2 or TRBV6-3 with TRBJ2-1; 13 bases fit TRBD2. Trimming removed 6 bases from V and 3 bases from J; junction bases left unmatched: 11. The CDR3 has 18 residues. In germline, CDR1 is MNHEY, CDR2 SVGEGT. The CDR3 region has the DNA TGTGCCAGCAGGGCAACACCGGGACTAGCGGGGAACTACAATGAGCAGTTCTTC. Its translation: CASRATPGLAGNYNEQFF.

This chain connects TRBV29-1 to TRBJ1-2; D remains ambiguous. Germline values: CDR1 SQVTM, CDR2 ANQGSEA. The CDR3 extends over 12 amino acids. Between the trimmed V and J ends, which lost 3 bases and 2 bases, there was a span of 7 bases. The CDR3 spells CSVDKQNYGYTF. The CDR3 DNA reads TGCAGCGTTGATAAACAAAACTATGGCTACACCTTC.

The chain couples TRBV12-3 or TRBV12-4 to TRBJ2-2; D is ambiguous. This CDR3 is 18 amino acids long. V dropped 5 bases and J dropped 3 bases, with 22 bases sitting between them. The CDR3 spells CASSDRAGRAGHTGELFF. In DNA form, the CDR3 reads TGTGCCAGCAGTGATCGGGCTGGGCGAGCCGGGCACACCGGGGAGCTGTTTTTT.

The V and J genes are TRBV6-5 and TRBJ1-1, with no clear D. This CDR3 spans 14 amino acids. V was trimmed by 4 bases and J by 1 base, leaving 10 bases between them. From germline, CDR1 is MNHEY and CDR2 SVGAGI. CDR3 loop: CASSFQAGNTEAFF. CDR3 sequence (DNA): TGTGCCAGCAGTTTTCAGGCGGGGAACACTGAAGCTTTCTTT.

The CDR3 sequence: CASSPPERVNNEQFF. The CDR3 coding sequence is TGTGCCAGCAGCCCGCCGGAGCGGGTAAACAATGAGCAGTTCTTC. This rearrangement joins TRBV5-5 to TRBJ2-1, with D possibly TRBD2 on 6 matching bases. The germline V and J ends were trimmed by 4 bases and 5 bases, with 16 bases remaining between them. The CDR3 covers 15 residues. Germline CDR1 and CDR2: SGHKS and YYEKEE (reference sequence). Using reference TRBV5-5 and TRBJ2-1 for the parts outside the CDR3, the full variable domain is DAGVTQSPTHLIKTRGQQVTLRCSPISGHKSVSWYQQVLGQGPQFIFQYYEKEERGRGNFPDRFSARQFPNYSSELNVNALLLGDSALYLCASSPPERVNNEQFFGPGTRLTVL.